One sample yielded the 8 T cell receptor beta chains listed below, sequenced in a study of neoadjuvant anti-PD-1 for oral cavity cancer. Regarding time point: after neoadjuvant nivolumab, at surgical resection. Data came from immunoSEQ multiplex PCR; TCRdb stores just in-frame clones and leaves some out. Of about 32,000 clones listed, just under 80% are singletons. Sequenced material: PBMCs, taken after nivolumab (anti-PD-1) treatment. The receptor set was obtained from a person between 35 and 79 years old with oral cavity squamous cell carcinoma.

This sequence joins TRBV2 and TRBJ1-5, with 10 bases identical to TRBD1. The trim removed 5 bases at V and 3 bases at J, leaving 4 bases unmatched. The CDR3 spans 15 residues. Germline V gene lookup returns CDR1 SNHLY and CDR2 FYNNEI. CDR3 nucleotide sequence: TGTGCCAGCAGTCTAGGGACAGGGGACAATCAGCCCCAGCATTTT. Protein sequence: CASSLGTGDNQPQHF.

V gene TRBV6-5 combines with J gene TRBJ1-1; TRBD1 might be the D (5 bases). This CDR3 has 15 amino acids. V was clipped by 7 bases and J by 1 base, with 16 bases between them. Germline V lookup: CDR1 MNHEY, CDR2 SVGAGI. The CDR3 loop is CASTSTAGKNTEAFF. The DNA of the CDR3 is TGTGCCAGCACCTCAACCGCAGGGAAGAACACTGAAGCTTTCTTT.

The CDR3 reads CAARGYGDIINYGYTF. For the CDR3, the DNA is TGTGCCGCACGGGGTTATGGGGATATAATTAACTATGGCTACACCTTC. This chain connects TRBV19 to TRBJ1-2; no firm D call. CDR1 and CDR2 (germline): LNHDA, SQIVND (reference sequence). The CDR3 is 16 residues long. V lost 11 bases to trimming and J lost 1 base, with 23 bases between them.

A single count supports this clone. The gene calls are TRBV30 and TRBJ2-5; 9 nucleotides match TRBD2. There are 14 residues in the CDR3. Germline-derived CDR1 and CDR2 are GTSNPN and SVGIG (reference sequence). After removal of 4 bases from V and 4 bases from J, the junction contained 7 bases not matched to a gene. The CDR3 is CAWNSGGMRETQYF. CDR3 nucleotide sequence: TGTGCCTGGAACAGCGGGGGGATGCGAGAGACCCAGTACTTC.

This clone was counted between two and nine times. This chain links TRBV19 with TRBJ1-2, with 10 nucleotides matching TRBD1. The J segment lost 5 bases and the V segment lost 7 bases, leaving 7 bases of the junction unmatched. Germline values: CDR1 LNHDA, CDR2 SQIVND (reference sequence). This CDR3 contains 14 residues. The CDR3 loop reads CASTPDRGYYGYTF. The CDR3 coding sequence is TGTGCCAGTACCCCGGACAGGGGGTATTATGGCTACACCTTC.

The rearrangement joins TRBV7-2 to TRBJ2-3, with 10 nucleotides matching TRBD2. The CDR3 length is 17 residues. With V trimmed by 7 bases and J by 1 base, 11 bases remained unmatched. In germline, CDR1 is SGHTA, CDR2 FQGNSA. CDR3 amino acids: CASTTFSGGAGTDTQYF. DNA of the CDR3: TGTGCCAGCACCACCTTCAGCGGGGGGGCCGGCACAGATACGCAGTATTTT.

The chain joins TRBV30 to TRBJ1-6; TRBD1 aligns across 8 bases. The ends lost 5 bases at V and 6 bases at J; junction bases unmatched: 3. CDR3 length: 13 residues. Germline V gene sequence: CDR1 GTSNPN, CDR2 SVGIG (reference sequence). Written as DNA, the CDR3 is TGTGCCTGGGTGGACAGGGCTAATTCACCCCTCCACTTT. This encodes CAWVDRANSPLHF.

This clone occurred once. The genes are TRBV6-6 and TRBJ2-7; 9 bases agree with TRBD1. The V and J ends lost 4 bases and 2 bases, in that order; junction bases with no gene match: 6. This CDR3 is built from 15 residues. Germline V gene sequence: CDR1 MNHNY, CDR2 SVGAGI (reference sequence). CDR3 DNA: TGTGCCAGCAGTTCACTCGGGACAGGGCCCTACGAGCAGTACTTC. It translates to CASSSLGTGPYEQYF.